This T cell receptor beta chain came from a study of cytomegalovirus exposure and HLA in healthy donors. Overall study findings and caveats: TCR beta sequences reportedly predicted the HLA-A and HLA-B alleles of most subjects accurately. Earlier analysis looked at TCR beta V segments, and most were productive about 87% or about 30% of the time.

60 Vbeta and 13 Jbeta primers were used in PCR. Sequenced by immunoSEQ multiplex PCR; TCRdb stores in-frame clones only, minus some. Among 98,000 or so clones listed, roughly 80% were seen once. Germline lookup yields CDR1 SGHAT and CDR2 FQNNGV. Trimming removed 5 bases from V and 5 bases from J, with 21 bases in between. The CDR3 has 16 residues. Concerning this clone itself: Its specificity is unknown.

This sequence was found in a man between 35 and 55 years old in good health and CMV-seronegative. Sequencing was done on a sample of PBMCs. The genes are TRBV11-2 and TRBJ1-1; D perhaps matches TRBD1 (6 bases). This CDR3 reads CASSPRGGALWTEAFF. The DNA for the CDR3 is TGTGCCAGCAGCCCCCGGGGGGGCGCCTTGTGGACTGAAGCTTTCTTT.